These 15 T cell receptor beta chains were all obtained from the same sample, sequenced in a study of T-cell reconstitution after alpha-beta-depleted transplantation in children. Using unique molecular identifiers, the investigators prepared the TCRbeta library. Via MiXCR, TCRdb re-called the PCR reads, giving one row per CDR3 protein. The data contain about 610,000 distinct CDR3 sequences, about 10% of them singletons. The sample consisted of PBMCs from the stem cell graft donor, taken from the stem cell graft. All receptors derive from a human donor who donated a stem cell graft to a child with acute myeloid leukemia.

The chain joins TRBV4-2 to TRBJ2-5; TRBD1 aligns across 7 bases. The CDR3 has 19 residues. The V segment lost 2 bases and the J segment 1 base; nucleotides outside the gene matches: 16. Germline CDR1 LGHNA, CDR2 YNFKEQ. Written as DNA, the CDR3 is TGTGCCAGCAGCCAACAGGCCCCCGCGCCAGGGGGTATCCAAGAGACCCAGTACTTC. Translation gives CASSQQAPAPGGIQETQYF.

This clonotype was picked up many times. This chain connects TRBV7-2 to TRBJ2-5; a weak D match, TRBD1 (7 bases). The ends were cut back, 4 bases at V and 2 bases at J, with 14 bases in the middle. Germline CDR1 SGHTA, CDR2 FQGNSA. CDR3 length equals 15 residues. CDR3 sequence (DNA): TGTGCCAGCAGCTCCCAGGGGGGCGAACAAGAGACCCAGTACTTC. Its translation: CASSSQGGEQETQYF. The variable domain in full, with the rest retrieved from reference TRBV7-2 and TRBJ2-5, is GAGVSQSPSNKVTEKGKDVELRCDPISGHTALYWYRQSLGQGLEFLIYFQGNSAPDKSGLPSDRFSAERTGGSVSTLTIQRTQQEDSAVYLCASSSQGGEQETQYFGPGTRLLVL.

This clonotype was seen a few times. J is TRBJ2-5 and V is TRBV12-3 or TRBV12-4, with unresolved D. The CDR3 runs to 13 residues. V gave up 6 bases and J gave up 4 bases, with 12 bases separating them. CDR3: CASSPSVGETQYF. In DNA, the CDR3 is TGTGCCAGCAGCCCTTCAGTAGGAGAGACCCAGTACTTC.

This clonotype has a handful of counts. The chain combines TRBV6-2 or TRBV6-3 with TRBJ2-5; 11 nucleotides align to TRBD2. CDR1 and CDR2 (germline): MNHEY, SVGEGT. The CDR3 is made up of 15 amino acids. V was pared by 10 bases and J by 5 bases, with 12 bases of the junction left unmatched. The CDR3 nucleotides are TGTGCCACCGGGACTAGCGGCTGGGGTGCGGAGACCCAGTACTTC. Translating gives CATGTSGWGAETQYF.

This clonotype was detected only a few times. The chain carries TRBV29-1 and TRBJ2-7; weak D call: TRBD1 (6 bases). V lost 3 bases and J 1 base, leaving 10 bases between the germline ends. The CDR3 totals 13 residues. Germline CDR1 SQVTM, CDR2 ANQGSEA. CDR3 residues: CSVERQGSYEQYF. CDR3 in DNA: TGCAGCGTTGAGAGGCAGGGGTCCTACGAGCAGTACTTC.

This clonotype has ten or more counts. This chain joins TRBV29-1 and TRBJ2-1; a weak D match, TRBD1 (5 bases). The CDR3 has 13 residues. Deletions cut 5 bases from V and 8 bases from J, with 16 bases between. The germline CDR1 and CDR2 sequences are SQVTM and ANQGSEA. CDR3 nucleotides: TGCAGCGTTAAAGGGGTGGTAGGCGATGAGCAGTTCTTC. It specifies CSVKGVVGDEQFF.

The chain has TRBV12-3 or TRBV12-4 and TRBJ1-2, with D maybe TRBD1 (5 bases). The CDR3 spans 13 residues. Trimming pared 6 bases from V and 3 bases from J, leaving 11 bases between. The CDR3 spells CASSSRQYYGYTF. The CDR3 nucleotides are TGTGCCAGCAGCTCTAGACAGTACTATGGCTACACCTTC.

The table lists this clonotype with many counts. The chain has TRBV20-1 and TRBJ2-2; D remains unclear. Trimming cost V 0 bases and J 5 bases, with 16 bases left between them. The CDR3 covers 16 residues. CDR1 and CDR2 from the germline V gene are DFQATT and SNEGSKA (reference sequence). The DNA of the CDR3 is TGCAGTGCTAGAGAGGCCTCGGCAGCTATGACCGGGGAGCTGTTTTTT. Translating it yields CSAREASAAMTGELFF.

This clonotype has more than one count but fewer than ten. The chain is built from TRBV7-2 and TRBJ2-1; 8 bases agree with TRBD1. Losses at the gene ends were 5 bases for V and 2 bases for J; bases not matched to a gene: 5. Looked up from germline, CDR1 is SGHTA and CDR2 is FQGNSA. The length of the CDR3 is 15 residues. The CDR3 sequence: CASSGQGSPYNEQFF. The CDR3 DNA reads TGTGCCAGCAGCGGACAGGGTTCCCCCTACAATGAGCAGTTCTTC.

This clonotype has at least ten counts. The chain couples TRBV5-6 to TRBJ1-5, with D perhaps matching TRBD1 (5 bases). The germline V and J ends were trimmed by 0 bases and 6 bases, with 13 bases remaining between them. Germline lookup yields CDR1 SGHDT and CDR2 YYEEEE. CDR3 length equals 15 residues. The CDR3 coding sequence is TGTGCCAGCAGCTTGGCCGGTTACGGGACTCAGCCCCAGCATTTT. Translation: CASSLAGYGTQPQHF. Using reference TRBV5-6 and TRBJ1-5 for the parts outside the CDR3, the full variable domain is DAGVTQSPTHLIKTRGQQVTLRCSPKSGHDTVSWYQQALGQGPQFIFQYYEEEERQRGNFPDRFSGHQFPNYSSELNVNALLLGDSALYLCASSLAGYGTQPQHFGDGTRLSIL.

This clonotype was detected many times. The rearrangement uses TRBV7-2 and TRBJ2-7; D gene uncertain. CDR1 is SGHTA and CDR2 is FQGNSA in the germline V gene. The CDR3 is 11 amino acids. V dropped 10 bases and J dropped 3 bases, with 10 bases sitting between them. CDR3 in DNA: TGTGCCACCACGGAGAACTACGAGCAGTACTTC. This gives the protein CATTENYEQYF.

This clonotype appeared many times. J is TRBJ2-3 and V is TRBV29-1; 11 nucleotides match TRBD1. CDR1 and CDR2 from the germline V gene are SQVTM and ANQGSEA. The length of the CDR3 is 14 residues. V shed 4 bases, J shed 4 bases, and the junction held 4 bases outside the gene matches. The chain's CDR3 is CSVGGTGGADTQYF. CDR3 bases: TGCAGCGTTGGGGGGACAGGGGGGGCAGATACGCAGTATTTT.

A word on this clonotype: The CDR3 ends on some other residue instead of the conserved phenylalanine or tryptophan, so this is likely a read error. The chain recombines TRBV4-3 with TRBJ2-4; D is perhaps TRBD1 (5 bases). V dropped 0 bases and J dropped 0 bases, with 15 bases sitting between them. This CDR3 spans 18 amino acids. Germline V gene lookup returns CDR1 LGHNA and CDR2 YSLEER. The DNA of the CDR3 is TGCGCCAGCAGCCAAGATCCTCGACAGACTCTAGCCAAAAACATTCAGTACCTC. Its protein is CASSQDPRQTLAKNIQYL.

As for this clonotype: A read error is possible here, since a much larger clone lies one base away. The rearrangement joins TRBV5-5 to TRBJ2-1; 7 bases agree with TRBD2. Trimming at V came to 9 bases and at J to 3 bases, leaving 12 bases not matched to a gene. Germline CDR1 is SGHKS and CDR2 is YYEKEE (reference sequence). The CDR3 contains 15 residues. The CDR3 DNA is TGTGCCATCAGTCTCGAGCGGGAAAACTACAATGAGCAGTTCTTC. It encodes CAISLERENYNEQFF. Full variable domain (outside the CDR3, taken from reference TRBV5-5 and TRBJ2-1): DAGVTQSPTHLIKTRGQQVTLRCSPISGHKSVSWYQQVLGQGPQFIFQYYEKEERGRGNFPDRFSARQFPNYSSELNVNALLLGDSALYLCAISLERENYNEQFFGPGTRLTVL.

The CDR3 sequence is CASSPGSPYGYTF. The CDR3 region has the DNA TGTGCCAGCAGCCCCGGGTCCCCCTATGGCTACACCTTC. The V call is TRBV12-3 or TRBV12-4, the J call TRBJ1-2; D remains ambiguous. The CDR3 is 13 residues long. V dropped 6 bases and J dropped 4 bases, with 12 bases sitting between them.